These 12 T cell receptor beta chains were sequenced from one sample in a study of Tregs in tolerant kidney transplant recipients. Produced via immunoSEQ multiplex PCR; TCRdb's table is partial and in-frame only. The data hold 15,000 to 20,000 clones, with under 70% observed a single time. Their antigens remain unidentified. Sequenced input: Tregs from blood cultured with allogeneic cells. The receptors derive from a human donor in good health.

V usage is TRBV27 and J usage is TRBJ2-3; D is perhaps TRBD2 (5 bases). This CDR3 region has 14 residues. The V gene lost 2 bases and the J gene lost 4 bases, with 10 bases spanning the gap. CDR1 MNHEY and CDR2 SMNVEV come from the germline V gene (reference sequence). In nucleotides, the CDR3 is TGTGCCAGCAGTTTACCGGGGAGCCCAGATACGCAGTATTTT. Translation: CASSLPGSPDTQYF.

This clone appeared a few times. V and J are TRBV18 and TRBJ2-5; D not resolved. Germline CDR1 and CDR2: KGHSH and LQKENI. The CDR3 is made up of 14 amino acids. V was shortened by 2 bases and J by 2 bases, with 9 bases between the two germline ends. CDR3 residues: CASSPSVKQETQYF. The CDR3 coding sequence is TGTGCCAGCTCACCATCAGTGAAACAAGAGACCCAGTACTTC.

The chain links TRBV5-1 to TRBJ2-7; D possibly corresponds to TRBD1 (6 bases). Looked up from germline, CDR1 is SGHRS and CDR2 is YFSETQ. There are 15 residues in the CDR3. V was clipped by 4 bases and J by 2 bases, with 16 bases between them. The DNA for the CDR3 is TGCGCCAGCAGCGGCCGGGACACAGGACCCTACGAGCAGTACTTC. Encoded protein: CASSGRDTGPYEQYF. Drawing the rest from reference TRBV5-1 and TRBJ2-7, the complete variable domain is KAGVTQTPRYLIKTRGQQVTLSCSPISGHRSVSWYQQTPGQGLQFLFEYFSETQRNKGNFPGRFSGRQFSNSRSEMNVSTLELGDSALYLCASSGRDTGPYEQYFGPGTRLTVT.

J is TRBJ1-6 and V is TRBV7-2; TRBD1 is a possible D gene (5 bases). The V gene lost 1 base and the J gene lost 16 bases, with 14 bases spanning the gap. CDR1 SGHTA and CDR2 FQGNSA come from the germline V gene. This CDR3 has 13 residues. CDR3 nucleotide sequence: TGTGCCAGCAGCTTAGTGCGGGGACGCGAGCTCCACTTT. Its protein is CASSLVRGRELHF.

CDR3 residues: CASSVEGIGTETQYF. The CDR3 DNA sequence: TGTGCCAGCAGTGTAGAGGGAATCGGTACAGAGACCCAGTACTTC. The chain uses TRBV2 and TRBJ2-5; D possibly corresponds to TRBD2 (5 bases). This CDR3 region has 15 residues. CDR1 SNHLY and CDR2 FYNNEI come from the germline V gene. Trimming pared 4 bases from V and 4 bases from J, leaving 16 bases between.

CDR3 in amino acids: CASSLRQQFDTQYF. The CDR3 coding sequence is TGTGCCAGCAGCTTACGCCAGCAGTTTGATACGCAGTATTTT. The chain uses TRBV11-2 and TRBJ2-3; no firm D call. The CDR3 spans 14 residues. Germline lookup yields CDR1 SGHAT and CDR2 FQNNGV. Between the trimmed V and J ends, which lost 2 bases and 6 bases, there was a span of 12 bases.

This clone has a handful of counts. The chain links TRBV5-1 to TRBJ2-2, with a possible D match to TRBD2 (5 bases). The CDR3 is 14 residues long. V was shortened by 6 bases and J by 1 base, with 10 bases between the two germline ends. Germline CDR1 and CDR2: SGHRS and YFSETQ. CDR3 loop: CASIGVRNTGELFF. CDR3 in DNA: TGCGCCAGCATCGGGGTGAGGAACACCGGGGAGCTGTTTTTT. The full variable domain, completed using reference TRBV5-1 and TRBJ2-2, is KAGVTQTPRYLIKTRGQQVTLSCSPISGHRSVSWYQQTPGQGLQFLFEYFSETQRNKGNFPGRFSGRQFSNSRSEMNVSTLELGDSALYLCASIGVRNTGELFFGEGSRLTVL.

Only a few counts were recorded for this clone. This chain joins TRBV6-5 and TRBJ1-5, with D unclear. Germline loops: CDR1 MNHEY, CDR2 SVGAGI. Trimming cost V 6 bases and J 0 bases, with 9 bases left between them. This CDR3 spans 14 amino acids. CDR3 sequence: CASSPRFSNQPQHF. CDR3 sequence (DNA): TGTGCCAGCAGCCCCAGGTTTAGCAATCAGCCCCAGCATTTT.

The CDR3 nucleotides are TGTGCCAGCAGCCAAAGGGGAACTAGCGGGGGGGCGCGGGATACGCAGTATTTT. Its translation: CASSQRGTSGGARDTQYF. The chain carries TRBV7-2 and TRBJ2-3, with 13 bases matching TRBD2. The V segment lost 5 bases and the J segment 6 bases; nucleotides outside the gene matches: 14. The CDR3 runs 18 residues. Germline lookup yields CDR1 SGHTA and CDR2 FQGNSA.

The rearrangement uses TRBV30 and TRBJ2-6, with D perhaps TRBD1 (5 bases). The CDR3 runs 13 residues. V was pared by 8 bases and J by 2 bases, with 10 bases between. Germline lookup yields CDR1 GTSNPN and CDR2 SVGIG (reference sequence). CDR3 DNA sequence: TGTGCCCGTCGACAGACTGGGGCCAACGTCCTGACTTTC. Its translation: CARRQTGANVLTF.

In this sample, this clone turned up once. The DNA for the CDR3 is TGCGCCAGCAGCCAAGGACAGGGCGGTGGCTATGGCTACACCTTC. Encoded protein: CASSQGQGGGYGYTF. The chain joins TRBV4-1 to TRBJ1-2; 7 bases map to TRBD1. Germline V lookup: CDR1 MGHRA, CDR2 YSYEKL. The CDR3 has 15 amino acids. With 1 base clipped from V and 4 bases from J, the junction kept 6 bases outside the gene matches.

The chain uses TRBV5-1 and TRBJ1-1, with D tentatively TRBD1 (5 bases). Germline CDR1 and CDR2: SGHRS and YFSETQ. CDR3 length: 14 residues. Between the trimmed V and J ends, which lost 0 bases and 5 bases, there was a span of 11 bases. The CDR3 here is CASSLEAGITEAFF. CDR3 DNA: TGCGCCAGCAGCTTGGAGGCAGGGATAACTGAAGCTTTCTTT.